This TCR beta chain was found in a study of CD8 T cells in Susac syndrome. CDR1 is SGHNT, CDR2 YYREEE, per germline (reference sequence). This CDR3 is built from 16 residues. Trimming cost V 5 bases and J 0 bases; bases outside gene matches: 2. After extraction with the RNeasy kit, about 0.5 to 1 ug of the RNA was reverse transcribed using random hexamers. TCRdb reprocessed the immunoSEQ multiplex PCR reads with MiXCR, giving one entry per CDR3 protein. Of 200,000 or so distinct CDR3 sequences listed, 95% are singletons. This clonotype showed up just a few times. The source of this sequence is a human donor with Susac syndrome. The rearrangement joins TRBV5-4 to TRBJ2-1, with 13 bases identical to TRBD2. The sequencing sample was made of CD8+ T cells from PBMCs. Written as DNA, the CDR3 is TGTGCCAGCAGTCGGACTAGCGGGAGCTCCTACAATGAGCAGTTCTTC. Encoded protein: CASSRTSGSSYNEQFF.